This T cell receptor beta chain appears in the sequencing data of a study of technical replicates of blood from a handful of donors. Sequencing was performed with immunoSEQ multiplex PCR; in TCRdb, only in-frame clones are kept and a portion is missing. Of around 83,000 clones listed, approximately 94% are singletons. Trimming stripped 7 bases from V and 3 bases from J, with 14 bases between. Germline assignment: CDR1 SGHRS and CDR2 YFSETQ. The CDR3 is made up of 13 amino acids. This sequence originates from a human donor in good health. Material: T cells isolated from PBMCs. The chain links TRBV5-1 to TRBJ2-7; D gene unclear. CDR3 region: CASRQPEVYEQYF. The DNA of the CDR3 is TGCGCCAGCCGCCAGCCCGAGGTCTACGAGCAGTACTTC.